This is a list of T cell receptor beta chains from one sample in a study of CD8 T cells in Susac syndrome. One entry per CDR3 protein, called by TCRdb with MiXCR from the immunoSEQ multiplex PCR reads. The data contain a few hundred thousand distinct CDR3 sequences, about 94% of them singletons. Input material: CD4+ T cells from PBMCs. These receptors all come from a human donor with Susac syndrome. The CDR3 runs from the conserved cysteine through the conserved F or W. D genes are given only for firm matches. Clone size appears in some rows only: once, few, many, or a class for an expanded clone.

D gene	J gene	V gene	clone size	CDR3 protein	CDR3 DNA
NA	TRBJ1-5	TRBV19	NA	CASSFGLSNQPQHF	TGTGCCAGTAGTTTCGGCCTTAGCAATCAGCCCCAGCATTTT
NA	TRBJ2-7	TRBV20-1	NA	CSASPLEGGDYEQYF	TGCAGTGCTAGCCCCTTAGAGGGCGGGGACTACGAGCAGTACTTC
TRBD2	TRBJ2-7	TRBV7-2	NA	CASSPSLAGGGGEQYF	TGTGCCAGCTCCCCCTCCCTAGCGGGGGGTGGAGGAGAGCAGTACTTC
NA	TRBJ2-3	TRBV18	NA	CASSPPPRADTQYF	TGTGCCAGCTCACCACCCCCTAGGGCAGATACGCAGTATTTT
NA	TRBJ1-1	TRBV11-3	NA	CASSLFVGQLNTEAFF	TGTGCCAGCAGCTTATTCGTGGGGCAGCTGAACACTGAAGCTTTCTTT
NA	TRBJ2-7	TRBV29-1	NA	CSVGTQGALYEQYF	TGCAGCGTGGGAACACAGGGAGCTCTCTACGAGCAGTACTTC
NA	TRBJ1-1	TRBV5-1	NA	CASSLEVVGGRSTEAFF	TGCGCCAGCAGCTTGGAAGTGGTAGGGGGAAGGAGTACTGAAGCTTTCTTT
NA	TRBJ1-2	TRBV3-1	NA	CASSPSGEGGYTF	TGTGCCAGCAGCCCTTCGGGGGAGGGCGGCTACACCTTC
NA	TRBJ2-4	TRBV20-1	once	CSAGSPIQYF	TGCAGTGCTGGAAGTCCCATTCAGTACTTC
NA	TRBJ2-1	TRBV14	NA	CASSQDSTLDEQFF	TGTGCCAGCAGCCAAGATAGCACACTAGATGAGCAGTTCTTC
NA	TRBJ1-4	TRBV12-3/TRBV12-4	once	CASSPQGTNEKLFF	TGTGCCAGCAGTCCCCAGGGGACTAATGAAAAACTGTTTTTT
NA	TRBJ1-5	TRBV4-2	NA	CASSHGGLDQPQHF	TGTGCCAGCAGCCACGGTGGGTTGGATCAGCCCCAGCATTTT
NA	TRBJ2-2	TRBV5-6	NA	CASSFGELFF	TGTGCCAGCAGCTTCGGGGAGCTGTTTTTT
NA	TRBJ1-1	TRBV27	NA	CASTREQGSTEAFF	TGTGCCAGCACTAGGGAACAGGGAAGCACTGAAGCTTTCTTT
NA	TRBJ2-3	TRBV29-1	NA	CSVGLRGASTDTQYF	TGCAGCGTTGGTTTAAGGGGGGCGAGCACAGATACGCAGTATTTT
NA	TRBJ1-2	TRBV18	few	CASSPTGGYGYTF	TGTGCCAGCTCACCAACTGGTGGCTATGGCTACACCTTC
NA	TRBJ2-2	TRBV3-1	NA	CASSQDVLNTGELFF	TGTGCCAGCAGCCAAGACGTCTTGAACACCGGGGAGCTGTTTTTT
NA	TRBJ1-2	TRBV3-1	NA	CASSQGIGNYGYTF	TGTGCCAGCAGCCAAGGTATAGGGAACTATGGCTACACCTTC
NA	TRBJ2-2	TRBV12-3/TRBV12-4	NA	CASSLGQAGELFF	TGTGCCAGCAGTTTAGGGCAGGCCGGGGAGCTGTTTTTT
NA	TRBJ2-1	TRBV7-2	NA	CASSWDTGINEQFF	TGTGCCAGCAGCTGGGATACAGGGATCAATGAGCAGTTCTTC
NA	TRBJ1-1	TRBV5-1	once	CASSNPGLGAFF	TGCGCCAGCAGCAATCCAGGTCTTGGGGCTTTCTTT
TRBD1	TRBJ1-2	TRBV20-1	NA	CSARALGDRGGANYGYTF	TGCAGTGCTAGAGCCCTCGGGGACAGGGGGGGAGCTAACTATGGCTACACCTTC
NA	TRBJ1-3	TRBV12-3/TRBV12-4	once	CASSRTAGNTIYF	TGTGCCAGCAGCCGGACAGCTGGAAACACCATATATTTT
TRBD1	TRBJ2-7	TRBV29-1	NA	CSVGRQGRTYEQYF	TGCAGCGTTGGAAGACAGGGTCGGACCTACGAGCAGTACTTC
NA	TRBJ2-7	TRBV12-3/TRBV12-4	NA	CASSLGVSSYEQYF	TGTGCCAGCAGTTTAGGAGTCAGTTCCTACGAGCAGTACTTC
NA	TRBJ1-5	TRBV20-1	NA	CSARDRPPDTSNQPQHF	TGCAGTGCTAGAGATCGGCCCCCGGACACGAGCAATCAGCCCCAGCATTTT
NA	TRBJ2-3	TRBV7-2	NA	CASSLLTRTDTQYF	TGTGCCAGCAGCTTGCTGACACGTACAGATACGCAGTATTTT
TRBD2	TRBJ2-5	TRBV30	NA	CAWSAAGGPQETQYF	TGTGCCTGGAGTGCAGCGGGGGGGCCCCAAGAGACCCAGTACTTC
NA	TRBJ2-3	TRBV5-4	NA	CASSLSTSTDTQYF	TGTGCCAGCAGCTTGAGTACTAGCACAGATACGCAGTATTTT
NA	TRBJ2-3	TRBV20-1	NA	CSASRAGDTQYF	TGCAGTGCTAGTAGGGCCGGGGATACGCAGTATTTT
NA	TRBJ1-1	TRBV29-1	NA	CSVHDRGEAFF	TGCAGCGTTCACGACAGAGGAGAAGCTTTCTTT
TRBD1	TRBJ1-2	TRBV27	NA	CASSLTGAPEGYTF	TGTGCCAGCAGTTTAACAGGGGCGCCGGAGGGCTACACCTTC
NA	TRBJ1-1	TRBV30	NA	CAWMGGVQAFF	TGTGCCTGGATGGGCGGGGTTCAAGCTTTCTTT
NA	TRBJ1-2	TRBV7-2	few	CASSLDRANYGYTF	TGTGCCAGCAGCTTAGATCGCGCTAACTATGGCTACACCTTC
NA	TRBJ1-3	TRBV4-1	NA	CASSQERVAQNTIYF	TGCGCCAGCAGCCAAGAACGGGTTGCGCAGAACACCATATATTTT
TRBD1	TRBJ1-4	TRBV15	NA	CASRGQGENEKLFF	TGTGCCAGCCGGGGGCAGGGGGAGAATGAAAAACTGTTTTTT
NA	TRBJ1-4	TRBV10-3	NA	CAIRGAVGEEKLFF	TGTGCCATCAGAGGAGCCGTGGGAGAAGAAAAACTGTTTTTT
NA	TRBJ1-2	TRBV6-5	NA	CASSTQTDGYTF	TGTGCCAGCAGTACCCAGACGGATGGCTACACCTTC
NA	TRBJ1-1	TRBV27	NA	CASTGGGAGLNTEAFF	TGTGCCAGCACCGGCGGGGGCGCGGGACTGAACACTGAAGCTTTCTTT